This TCR beta chain was found in a study of cytomegalovirus exposure and HLA in healthy donors. Study-level points and caveats: The authors listed approximately 150 TCR beta chains as cytomegalovirus-associated.

V shed 5 bases and J 5 bases; nucleotides not matched to a gene: 8. The CDR3 is 14 amino acids. Germline V gene data show CDR1 as SGDLS and CDR2 as YYNGEE. In regard to this clone: Antigen: not known.

It was with 60 Vbeta and 13 Jbeta primers that the PCR ran. Measured with immunoSEQ multiplex PCR; TCRdb has only the in-frame clones, and not every one. The repertoire holds 120,000 to 150,000 clones, with 60% to 85% as singletons. The clonotype originates from a man aged 40-49 years in good health and CMV-seropositive. Sequencing was carried out using PBMCs. This chain uses TRBV9 with TRBJ1-2, with 8 bases matching TRBD1. CDR3 in DNA: TGTGCCAGCAGTGGACAGGGCCTTTTTTATGGCTACACCTTC. It codes for CASSGQGLFYGYTF.